What follows is one T cell receptor beta chain and its context. The V end was cut by 0 bases, the J end by 0 bases, with 1 base between. Per germline, CDR1 SGHAT and CDR2 FQNNGV. The CDR3 spans 13 residues. The source of the sample is a study of long-term antiretroviral therapy in people with HIV. Survey-level immunoSEQ v3.0 assays were run. A per-sample goal of roughly 35,000-55,000 T-cell genomes was targeted by sequencing. The table came from immunoSEQ multiplex PCR; TCRdb's copy has only in-frame clones and leaves some out. The profile covers about 31,000 clones, with 80% to 90% appearing a single time and 3% to 4.5% taken by the ten largest.

Material: unsorted PBMCs, obtained 0.8 years before starting antiretroviral therapy. The chain uses TRBV11-2 and TRBJ2-3; D not certain. The sequence was collected from a man aged 18 to 29 with HIV. DNA for the CDR3: TGTGCCAGCAGCTTAGATAGCACAGATACGCAGTATTTT. Protein product: CASSLDSTDTQYF.